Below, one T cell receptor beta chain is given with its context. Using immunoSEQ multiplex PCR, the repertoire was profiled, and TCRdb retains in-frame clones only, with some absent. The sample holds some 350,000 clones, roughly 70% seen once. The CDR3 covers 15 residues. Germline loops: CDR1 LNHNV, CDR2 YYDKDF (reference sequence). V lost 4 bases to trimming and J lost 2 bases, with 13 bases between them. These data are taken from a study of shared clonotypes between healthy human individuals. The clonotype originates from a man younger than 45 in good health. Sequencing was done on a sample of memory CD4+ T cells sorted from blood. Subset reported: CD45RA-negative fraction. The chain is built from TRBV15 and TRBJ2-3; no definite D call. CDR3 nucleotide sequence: TGTGCCACCAGCAACTTCGGTGGGGACACAGATACGCAGTATTTT. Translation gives CATSNFGGDTDTQYF.